The rows below give T cell receptor beta chains drawn from one sample of a study of blood T cell repertoires in COVID-19. The data were produced by immunoSEQ multiplex PCR, yet TCRdb's version contains in-frame clones alone and is incomplete. The profile covers 200,000 to 250,000 clones, with 80% to 90% appearing a single time and around 18% taken by the ten largest. The source material was peripheral blood. These receptors were collected from an elderly woman with active or convalescent COVID-19. CDR3s include the opening cysteine and the closing phenylalanine or tryptophan. Expanded clones get a size class; other rows say once, few or many, or leave the size out.

size,V,J,CDR3
.,TRBV6-5,TRBJ1-2,CASSSWGVRNYGYTF
.,TRBV4-3,TRBJ1-2,CASSQGQWRGYTF
.,TRBV28,TRBJ2-6,CASSLPSGGFFSGANVLTF
.,TRBV13,TRBJ2-3,CASQWLSRTNTDTQYF
.,TRBV5-1,TRBJ2-5,CASSGIVTGLAGRVGGETQYF
.,TRBV7-8,TRBJ1-3,CAAGGAVTGNTIYF
many,TRBV3-1/TRBV3-2,TRBJ1-6,CASSQDSSYNSPLHF
.,TRBV5-8,TRBJ2-3,CASSLGSGSTDTQYF
.,TRBV10-3,TRBJ1-2,CAISEGTGRNYYGYTF
.,TRBV20-1,TRBJ2-2,CSASSAGLDTGELFF
.,TRBV7-8,TRBJ2-3,CASSQRKSTDTQYF
.,TRBV5-6,TRBJ2-5,CASSLSGGVQETQYF
.,TRBV6-5,TRBJ2-7,CASSYARGAPYEQYF
.,TRBV2,TRBJ2-6,CASRRDRDSGANVLTF
.,TRBV6-1,TRBJ1-5,CASTWPGVGNQPQHF
few,TRBV5-1,TRBJ2-1,CASKQGFDNEQFF
.,TRBV18,TRBJ2-2,CASSPPGRGLERTGELFF
.,TRBV5-6,TRBJ2-3,CASSLRLAGASTDTQYF
.,TRBV4-1,TRBJ1-4,CASSQETGMEKLFF
.,TRBV6-2/TRBV6-3,TRBJ2-3,CASSYPSVAGGMHSARYF
.,TRBV12-3/TRBV12-4,TRBJ2-1,CASSLISGEQFF
.,TRBV3-1/TRBV3-2,TRBJ2-2,CASSLPVGELFF
.,TRBV21-1,TRBJ2-1,CASSNPEDSGKYNEQFF
.,TRBV28,TRBJ2-7,CASSPPGQRSRYEQYF
few,TRBV28,TRBJ1-5,CASSRGGNQPQHF
once,TRBV5-3,TRBJ1-1,CARSPIATGKNTEAFF
.,TRBV30,TRBJ2-7,CAWSVLAGVEQYF
.,TRBV7-9,TRBJ2-2,CASSLGQNTGELFF
few,TRBV2,TRBJ1-2,CASSGEDRGDYGYTF
.,TRBV18,TRBJ2-3,CASSPVRGAPTDTQYF
.,TRBV14,TRBJ2-1,CASSHILGLAGRSYNEQFF
.,TRBV3-1/TRBV3-2,TRBJ2-2,CASSQGFAVTNTGELFF
.,TRBV7-6,TRBJ1-1,CASSLGHLMNTEAFF
.,TRBV11-3,TRBJ1-3,CASSLRPWGWTGNTIYF
.,TRBV5-1,TRBJ2-7,CASSFQAGGLEQYF
.,TRBV2,TRBJ2-7,CASTPGQGVEQYF